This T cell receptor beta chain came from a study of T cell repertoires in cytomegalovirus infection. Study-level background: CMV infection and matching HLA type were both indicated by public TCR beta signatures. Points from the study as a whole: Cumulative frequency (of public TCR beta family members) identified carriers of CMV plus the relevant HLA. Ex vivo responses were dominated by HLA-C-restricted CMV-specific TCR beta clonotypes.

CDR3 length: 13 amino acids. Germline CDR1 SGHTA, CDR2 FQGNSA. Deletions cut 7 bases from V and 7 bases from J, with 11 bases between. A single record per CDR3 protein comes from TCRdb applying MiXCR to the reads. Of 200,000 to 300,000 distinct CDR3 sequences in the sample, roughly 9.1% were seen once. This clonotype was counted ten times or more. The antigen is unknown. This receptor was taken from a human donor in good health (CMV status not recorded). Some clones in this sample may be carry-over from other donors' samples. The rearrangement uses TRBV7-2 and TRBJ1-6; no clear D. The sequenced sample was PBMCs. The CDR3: CASNEGANSPLHF. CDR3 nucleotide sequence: TGTGCCAGCAATGAGGGTGCCAATTCACCCCTCCACTTT.